This TCR beta chain was identified in a study of T cell responses to AZD1222 COVID-19 vaccine (dated by TCRdb to 2020 to 2023). About the study as a whole: A total of more than 230 trial participants underwent TCR sequencing, of whom about 210 received two doses of AZD1222 and roughly 25 received two doses of the MenACWY control vaccine. Enrollment into the trials was organized by age into subgroups of 18-55, 56-69 and 70-plus years, and those subgroups contained approximately 160, 26 and 62 TCR-sequenced participants, respectively. Results and caveats for the whole study, not just this receptor: Vaccine-associated CD4 TCRs spanned the whole spike protein, with dominant responses in regions 160-218 and 743-854. Reportedly, almost half of the unique spike-specific TCRs recognized epitopes lying outside the regions that are mutated in the B.1.351 and B.1.1.7 variants. Because no day 14 peak-response samples were available, the repertoires could be characterized only after the peak T cell response. In the small 56-69-year group, the increase in depth fell short of significance, most likely because of low power. Spike-specific TCR breadth and depth rose significantly after two AZD1222 doses compared with day 0 and with MenACWY recipients. Conclusions about previously exposed vaccinees are limited, since just 6 or 7 AZD1222 recipients were seropositive for SARS-CoV-2 at baseline. Participants were mostly white British, with more females than males. The authors suggested clonal diversity may have been underestimated.

Only one count was recorded for this clone. This receptor's antigen is unknown. Within one base of it there is no much larger clone, and no base qualities were kept. Cut back by 0 bases and 11 bases, the V and J ends lie 9 bases apart. Sequences PRHDT (CDR1) and FYEKMQ (CDR2) are obtained from the germline V gene (reference sequence). Reading from cysteine to phenylalanine, the CDR3 counts 12 amino acids. Here the CDR3 DNA is all that survives: 36 bases in frame from base 1. The intended sense of this specimen's time point label: about 28 days (+/-7) after the second vaccine dose. AZD1222 recipients whose second dose came at about 4 weeks and those whose second dose came at about 12 weeks were combined into one group, since spike-specific TCR depth and breadth did not differ between the two schedules. Vaccinee samples were obtained from the UK trials COV001 and COV002, which included a single-blind randomized controlled phase 2/3 trial of AZD1222 (ChAdOx1 nCoV-19) in healthy adults. For TCRbeta chain sequencing, PBMC samples were collected from trial participants at day 0 and at day 28 after the second dose.

The CDR3 regions of human TCRbeta chains were analyzed by immunosequencing. The source study handled its data this way. Repertoire TCRs were checked for matches against a reference library of SARS-CoV-2-specific TCRs that had been generated using the MIRA antigen-specificity platform. Breadth was defined as the fraction of unique TCRs that were SARS-CoV-2-associated. Depth was defined as the fraction of total T cells that were SARS-CoV-2-associated. Using the MIRA data, every spike-specific TCR was mapped to the spike region that the TCR reacted to and assigned to either a CD4 or a CD8 class. Log10-transformed breadth and depth values were compared by one-way ANOVA with Sidak's multiple comparisons tests. Sourced from immuneACCESS, this table was stored by TCRdb with only in-frame sequences that have V and J called. A share of the clones is absent; for the studies checked, an unresolved V gene accounts for under half, and the remainder has no known explanation. That table furnishes V, J and clone size, whereas the DNA furnished D and trimming. Recorded for this sample are approximately 84,000 clones; 83% of them occurred a single time. The ten most abundant clones make up about 1.3% of the sample.

The TCR was taken from an adult who received the AZD1222 COVID-19 vaccine. Recombination joined TRBV13 with TRBJ2-3; a weak D assignment points to TRBD1 (5 bases agree). The specimen was peripheral blood, collected 28 days after the second AZD1222 dose. The CDR3 protein sequence reads: CASSLGRGQQYF. The DNA sequence is given as TGTGCCAGCAGCTTAGGCCGAGGACAGCAGTATTTT.